This T cell receptor beta chain was sequenced for a study of blood T cell repertoires in COVID-19. At the level of the study: The United States, Italy and Spain provided the acute and convalescent COVID-19 samples.

Germline CDR1 reads MDHEN; CDR2 reads SYDVKM. The CDR3 loop spans 15 amino acids. The V gene lost 7 bases and the J gene lost 0 bases, with 13 bases spanning the gap. The authors' processing: Quantification of nucleated cells was approximated via reference gene primer amplification. Assay used: immunoSEQ multiplex PCR; TCRdb lists only in-frame clones, some missing. Clonal size and the V and J genes are those of that table, whereas D and trimming came from the DNA. Of 250,000 to 300,000 clones listed, roughly 93% are singletons. The chain employs TRBV28 and TRBJ2-1, with D perhaps matching TRBD2 (6 bases). The sequenced sample consisted of PBMCs or T cells enriched from blood (not recorded which). The sequence derives from a woman in her 40s with acute COVID-19. This CDR3 reads CASTKLGGSYNEQFF. For the CDR3, the DNA is TGTGCCAGCACCAAGCTCGGGGGCTCCTACAATGAGCAGTTCTTC.